Presented here are 10 T cell receptor beta chains from one specimen sequenced in a study of lymphopenia after photon versus proton radiotherapy. Here immunoSEQ multiplex PCR was the method, and the copy in TCRdb shows in-frame clones only, minus some. The sample lists tens of thousands of clones; about 83% were seen once. The sample was peripheral blood, taken from a patient treated with photon-based radiotherapy. These receptors all come from a man aged 50 or older with gastric cancer.

J is TRBJ2-3 and V is TRBV7-3; TRBD1 matches at 8 bases. The V and J ends lost 3 bases and 0 bases, in that order; junction bases with no gene match: 8. This CDR3 is built from 17 residues. Germline loops: CDR1 SGHTA, CDR2 FQGTGA. This CDR3 is CASSFGTGNPSTDTQYF. The CDR3 DNA follows: TGTGCCAGCAGCTTCGGGACAGGAAACCCTAGCACAGATACGCAGTATTTT.

This clone was found once. The chain couples TRBV30 to TRBJ2-7; possible D gene TRBD2, 6 bases. The CDR3 sequence is 16 residues long. Germline CDR1 reads GTSNPN; CDR2 reads SVGIG (reference sequence). V dropped 0 bases and J dropped 3 bases, with 18 bases sitting between them. As DNA, the CDR3 is TGTGCCTGGAGTGTGGAGATCGGGGGATCAGGCTACGAGCAGTACTTC. Translation gives CAWSVEIGGSGYEQYF.

This clone was observed a handful of times. The chain uses TRBV28 and TRBJ1-1; possible D gene TRBD1, 5 bases. V lost 1 base and J 2 bases, leaving 14 bases between the germline ends. Germline V gene lookup returns CDR1 MDHEN and CDR2 SYDVKM. The CDR3 extends over 16 amino acids. The CDR3 DNA sequence: TGTGCCAGCAGTTTATTGGGCGGGGGATTTAACACTGAAGCTTTCTTT. This codes for CASSLLGGGFNTEAFF.

This clone was counted a few times. The chain has TRBV10-3 and TRBJ2-7; D call uncertain. The CDR3 is 16 amino acids. The V gene's germline CDR1 is ENHRY and CDR2 SYGVKD. Trimming removed 2 bases at V and 2 bases at J, with 16 bases between. CDR3 protein: CAISEDFWKSTYEQYF. Here the CDR3 DNA reads TGTGCCATCAGTGAGGACTTTTGGAAATCAACCTACGAGCAGTACTTC.

V gene TRBV19 combines with J gene TRBJ2-1; D remains unclear. CDR3 length: 12 residues. Germline loops: CDR1 LNHDA, CDR2 SQIVND (reference sequence). V lost 5 bases to trimming and J lost 6 bases, with 8 bases between them. As DNA, the CDR3 is TGTGCCAGTAGTCATGACGTCAATGAGCAGTTCTTC. Its protein is CASSHDVNEQFF.

The chain uses TRBV7-8 and TRBJ2-3; D is perhaps TRBD2 (6 bases). The CDR3 length is 12 residues. Germline V gene data show CDR1 as SGHVS and CDR2 as FQNEAQ. V was pared by 11 bases and J by 2 bases, with 11 bases between. CDR3 residues: CAGGDYTDTQYF. The CDR3 region has the DNA TGTGCCGGAGGGGATTACACAGATACGCAGTATTTT.

The rearrangement joins TRBV6-1 to TRBJ1-2; possible D gene TRBD1, 5 bases. The germline CDR1 and CDR2 sequences are MNHNS and SASEGT. This CDR3 comprises 14 residues. The V end lost 2 bases, the J end lost 7 bases, and 14 bases lay between the germline ends. The CDR3 sequence: CASSERGRLTGYTF. The DNA for the CDR3 is TGTGCCAGCAGTGAAAGGGGCCGCTTAACTGGCTACACCTTC.

The rearrangement uses TRBV4-2 and TRBJ2-6; D gene unclear. Trimming removed 0 bases at V and 1 base at J, with 7 bases between. The CDR3 totals 16 residues. Germline CDR1 is LGHNA and CDR2 is YNFKEQ. The CDR3 protein is CASSQDQASGANVLTF. The CDR3 DNA reads TGTGCCAGCAGCCAAGATCAAGCTTCTGGGGCCAACGTCCTGACTTTC.

This clone has a single count. The chain recombines TRBV18 with TRBJ2-3; TRBD2 aligns across 11 bases. V trimming: 5 bases; J trimming: 2 bases; junction bases outside the gene matches: 9. Germline V gives CDR1 KGHSH, CDR2 LQKENI. The CDR3 length is 17 residues. CDR3 DNA: TGTGCCAGCTCATCCATTACTAGCGGGAGTTTCACAGATACGCAGTATTTT. Its protein is CASSSITSGSFTDTQYF.

The chain combines TRBV9 with TRBJ2-3, with 13 bases that match TRBD2. Germline V lookup: CDR1 SGDLS, CDR2 YYNGEE. V lost 5 bases, J lost 6 bases, and 6 bases stayed unmatched. This CDR3 comprises 15 residues. Here the CDR3 reads CASSLTSGRADTQYF. The DNA for the CDR3 is TGTGCCAGCAGTCTCACTAGCGGGAGGGCTGATACGCAGTATTTT.